This TCR beta chain was recovered during a study of regulatory T cells in long-lasting Graves disease. The study's findings and limits: There was favoring of TRBV28, TRBJ1-2 and TRBJ2-5 in persistent disease. Those with persistent Graves' had less TCR diversity than newly diagnosed patients.

CDR1 is MDHEN, CDR2 SYDVKM, per germline. Trimming took 6 bases from V and 8 from J, leaving 13 bases between them. This CDR3 has 12 residues. The time point here: persistent/refractory GD, antithyroid drugs over 5 years with positive TRAb. PBMC RNA was the source of the TCR library. Relying on iRepertoire HTBI primers and Arm-PCR of CDR3 regions, the team built TCR beta libraries. From the multiplex PCR reads, TCRdb called clonotypes with MiXCR, one entry per CDR3 protein. The table records about 660,000 distinct CDR3 sequences, about 30% of them present only once. A remark on this clonotype: What it recognizes is unknown.

The rearrangement links TRBV28 to TRBJ1-2; D perhaps matches TRBD1 (6 bases). Sequencing was performed on peripheral blood mononuclear cells (PBMCs), taken when the disease was refractory, from a patient treated with antithyroid drugs. The TCR sequence derives from a female donor with Graves disease. This CDR3 is CASRGGGAGYTF. CDR3 sequence (DNA): TGTGCCAGCAGAGGGGGGGGGGCAGGCTACACCTTC.